The 13 T cell receptor beta chains below come from one sample, sequenced in a study of T cells in Graves' hyperthyroidism and ophthalmopathy. RNA transcripts yielded amplified TCR beta CDR3 regions. First-round RT-PCR targeting the TCR CDR3 was performed with the HTBI primer set. From the multiplex PCR reads, TCRdb called clonotypes with MiXCR, one entry per CDR3 protein. The data hold hundreds of thousands of distinct CDR3 sequences, with more than 13% observed a single time. Sample: blood. Receptor source: a man aged 50 to 59 with Graves' ophthalmopathy.

A remark on this clonotype: A much larger clonotype is one base distant, so this may be a read error. This chain links TRBV7-8 with TRBJ2-1, with a tentative D call TRBD2 (6 bases). The ends were cut back, 4 bases at V and 2 bases at J, with 15 bases in the middle. The CDR3 has 16 amino acids. Germline V CDR1 and CDR2: SGHVS, FQNEAQ. The CDR3: CASSSRRGLPYNEQFF. The CDR3 DNA sequence: TGTGCCAGCAGCTCACGCCGGGGACTGCCCTACAATGAGCAGTTCTTC.

In its sample, this clonotype was seen a few times. This may come from a read error, since a much larger clone is one base off. The J gene is TRBJ2-1, the V gene TRBV7-9; 11 bases align to TRBD2. Germline V gene lookup returns CDR1 SEHNR and CDR2 FQNEAQ (reference sequence). This CDR3 is built from 14 residues. The CDR3 DNA sequence: TGTGCCGGCAGCTTAGGGACTAGCGGCAATGAGCAGTTCTTC. It specifies CAGSLGTSGNEQFF.

Points on this clonotype: A single base separates this from a much larger clone, so it may be a read error. The rearrangement uses TRBV7-8 and TRBJ2-3; no clear D gene. V lost 2 bases and J 0 bases, leaving 12 bases between the germline ends. CDR1 and CDR2 from the germline V gene are SGHVS and FQNEAQ. The CDR3 is made up of 16 amino acids. Written as DNA, the CDR3 is TGTGCCAGCAGCTTAAGGGCAGGTCCTAGCACAGATACGCAGTATTTT. Translated, it gives CASSLRAGPSTDTQYF.

This clonotype was recorded a few times. The chain has TRBV29-1 and TRBJ1-2; D is ambiguous. The CDR3 extends over 10 amino acids. Germline loops: CDR1 SQVTM, CDR2 ANQGSEA. V was trimmed by 4 bases and J by 4 bases, leaving 4 bases between them. The CDR3: CSVALYGYTF. For the CDR3, the DNA is TGCAGCGTTGCCCTCTATGGCTACACCTTC.

In this sample, this clonotype turned up many times. The CDR3 DNA reads TGTGCCGCTAGCGGGAGCGGTGAGACCCAGTACTTC. Translation: CAASGSGETQYF. The chain carries TRBV7-9 and TRBJ2-5; 10 bases fit TRBD2. J gave up 5 bases and V 11 bases, and 5 bases lay outside the gene matches. From germline, CDR1 is SEHNR and CDR2 FQNEAQ (reference sequence). CDR3 length: 12 residues.

This clonotype turned up a few times. The V and J genes are TRBV20-1 and TRBJ2-4; 11 nucleotides line up with TRBD2. CDR3 length: 19 amino acids. The J segment lost 1 base and the V segment lost 3 bases, leaving 14 bases of the junction unmatched. Germline CDR1 and CDR2: DFQATT and SNEGSKA (reference sequence). The CDR3 sequence: CSARPRLAGGTGAKNIQYF. The CDR3 DNA follows: TGCAGTGCTAGGCCTCGCCTAGCGGGAGGAACCGGGGCCAAAAACATTCAGTACTTC.

The chain links TRBV6-9 to TRBJ1-3; no definite D call. The germline V and J ends were trimmed by 4 bases and 2 bases, with 12 bases remaining between them. Germline lookup yields CDR1 MNHGY and CDR2 SVAAGI. The CDR3 covers 15 residues. The CDR3 DNA follows: TGTGCCAGCAGTTCGGGTCCGGAGCCTGGAAACACCATATATTTT. It translates to CASSSGPEPGNTIYF.

This clonotype was picked up many times. The gene calls are TRBV12-3 or TRBV12-4 and TRBJ1-1, with 8 bases fitting TRBD1. The CDR3 is 13 amino acids. The CDR3 DNA follows: TGTGCACTCCGACAGGGGATGAACACTGAAGCTTTCTTT. Translating gives CALRQGMNTEAFF.

The chain is built from TRBV6-2 or TRBV6-3 and TRBJ2-2; D perhaps matches TRBD2 (6 bases). Trimming shortened V by 5 bases and J by 0 bases, and 10 bases separated the two germline ends. This CDR3 is 15 amino acids long. Looked up from germline, CDR1 is MNHEY and CDR2 is SVGEGT. The CDR3 DNA reads as TGTGCCAGCAGTGAGACTAGTTCGAACACCGGGGAGCTGTTTTTT. Protein: CASSETSSNTGELFF.

This clonotype was counted many times. The chain carries TRBV28 and TRBJ2-7; the match to TRBD2 covers 9 bases. The CDR3 has 14 residues. J lost 2 bases, V lost 5 bases, and 4 bases had no gene match. Germline assignment: CDR1 MDHEN and CDR2 SYDVKM. In DNA, the CDR3 is TGTGCCAGCAGTCTTCGACTAGCGGCCTACGAGCAGTACTTC. It translates to CASSLRLAAYEQYF.

There are many counts of this clonotype. V gene TRBV19 combines with J gene TRBJ2-1; TRBD2 matches 8 bases. The V and J ends lost 9 bases and 0 bases, in that order; junction bases with no gene match: 1. The CDR3 length is 13 residues. Germline V gene lookup returns CDR1 LNHDA and CDR2 SQIVND (reference sequence). Here the CDR3 DNA reads TGTGCCAGCAGCGGGAGCTCCTACAATGAGCAGTTCTTC. Amino acid sequence: CASSGSSYNEQFF.

This clonotype was observed many times. CDR3: CAWQQSGPYGYTF. DNA for the CDR3: TGTGCCTGGCAGCAATCCGGGCCCTATGGCTACACCTTC. The V gene is TRBV30, the J gene TRBJ1-2; D is unresolved. The CDR3 consists of 13 residues. Germline values: CDR1 GTSNPN, CDR2 SVGIG (reference sequence). V was trimmed by 5 bases and J by 4 bases, leaving 14 bases between them.

The gene calls are TRBV9 and TRBJ1-1; D possibly corresponds to TRBD1 (5 bases). CDR3 length: 15 amino acids. Germline V gene sequence: CDR1 SGDLS, CDR2 YYNGEE. V was clipped by 1 base and J by 1 base, with 11 bases between them. CDR3 in DNA: TGTGCCAGCAGCGTAAGTGGGACGAGGAACACTGAAGCTTTCTTT. It yields the protein CASSVSGTRNTEAFF.